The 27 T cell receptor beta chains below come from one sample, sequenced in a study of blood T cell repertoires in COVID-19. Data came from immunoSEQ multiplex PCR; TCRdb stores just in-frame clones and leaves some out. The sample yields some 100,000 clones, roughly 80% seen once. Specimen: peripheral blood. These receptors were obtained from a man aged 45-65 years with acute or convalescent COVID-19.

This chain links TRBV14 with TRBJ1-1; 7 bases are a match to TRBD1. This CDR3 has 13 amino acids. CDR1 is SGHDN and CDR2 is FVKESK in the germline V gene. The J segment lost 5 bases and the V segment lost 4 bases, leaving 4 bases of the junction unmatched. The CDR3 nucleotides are TGTGCCAGCAGCCTACCAGGGGGGACTGAAGCTTTCTTT. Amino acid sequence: CASSLPGGTEAFF. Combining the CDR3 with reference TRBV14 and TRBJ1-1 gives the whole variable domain EAGVTQFPSHSVIEKGQTVTLRCDPISGHDNLYWYRRVMGKEIKFLLHFVKESKQDESGMPNNRFLAERTGGTYSTLKVQPAELEDSGVYFCASSLPGGTEAFFGQGTRLTVV.

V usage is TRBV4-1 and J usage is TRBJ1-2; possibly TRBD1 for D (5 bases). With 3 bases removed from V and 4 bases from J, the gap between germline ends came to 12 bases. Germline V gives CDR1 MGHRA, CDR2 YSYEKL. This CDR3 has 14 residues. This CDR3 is CASSQGFQGYGYTF. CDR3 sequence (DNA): TGCGCCAGCAGCCAGGGGTTTCAGGGCTATGGCTACACCTTC.

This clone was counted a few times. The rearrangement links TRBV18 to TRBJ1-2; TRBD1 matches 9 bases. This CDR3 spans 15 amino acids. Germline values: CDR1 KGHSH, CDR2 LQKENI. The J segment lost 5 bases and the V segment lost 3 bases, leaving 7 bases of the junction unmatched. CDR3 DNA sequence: TGTGCCAGCTCACCTTCTGAGACAGGGGGTTATGGCTACACCTTC. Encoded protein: CASSPSETGGYGYTF.

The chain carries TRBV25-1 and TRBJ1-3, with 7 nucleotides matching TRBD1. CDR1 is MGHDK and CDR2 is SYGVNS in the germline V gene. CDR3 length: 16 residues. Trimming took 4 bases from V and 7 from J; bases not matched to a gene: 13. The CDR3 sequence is CASSGRTGLDFNTIYF. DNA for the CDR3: TGTGCCAGCAGTGGTCGGACAGGTCTGGATTTCAACACCATATATTTT.

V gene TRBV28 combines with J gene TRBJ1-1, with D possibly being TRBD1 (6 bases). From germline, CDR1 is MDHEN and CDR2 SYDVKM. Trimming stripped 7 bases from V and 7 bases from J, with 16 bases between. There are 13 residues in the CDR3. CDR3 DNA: TGTGCCAGCATCAAACAGGGAATAGGTGAAGCTTTCTTT. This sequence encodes CASIKQGIGEAFF.

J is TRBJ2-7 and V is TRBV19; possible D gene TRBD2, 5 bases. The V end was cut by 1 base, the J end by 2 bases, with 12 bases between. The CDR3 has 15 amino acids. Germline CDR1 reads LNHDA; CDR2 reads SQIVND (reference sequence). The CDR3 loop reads CASSIGLGGPYEQYF. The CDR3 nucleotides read TGTGCCAGTAGTATAGGGCTCGGAGGACCCTACGAGCAGTACTTC.

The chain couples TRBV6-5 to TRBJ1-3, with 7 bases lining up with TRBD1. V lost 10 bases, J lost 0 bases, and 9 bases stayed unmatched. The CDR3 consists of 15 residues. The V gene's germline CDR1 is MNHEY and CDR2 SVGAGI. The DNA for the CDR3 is TGTGCCACCACACAGGGGCTCCACTCTGGAAACACCATATATTTT. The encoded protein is CATTQGLHSGNTIYF.

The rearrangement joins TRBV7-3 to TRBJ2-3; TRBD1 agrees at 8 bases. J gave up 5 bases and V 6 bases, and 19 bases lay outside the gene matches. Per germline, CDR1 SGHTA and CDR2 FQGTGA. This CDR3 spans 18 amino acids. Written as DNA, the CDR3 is TGTGCCAGCAGTTCTTGGACAGGGTCAATAATTCGGGGAGATACGCAGTATTTT. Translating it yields CASSSWTGSIIRGDTQYF.

The CDR3 is CASSFRAYRSYEQYF. Written as DNA, the CDR3 is TGTGCCAGCAGTTTCAGGGCATACCGCTCCTACGAGCAGTACTTC. V is TRBV28 and J is TRBJ2-7; D is perhaps TRBD1 (5 bases). The V end lost 3 bases, the J end lost 0 bases, and 12 bases lay between the germline ends. Germline-derived CDR1 and CDR2 are MDHEN and SYDVKM. The CDR3 runs to 15 residues.

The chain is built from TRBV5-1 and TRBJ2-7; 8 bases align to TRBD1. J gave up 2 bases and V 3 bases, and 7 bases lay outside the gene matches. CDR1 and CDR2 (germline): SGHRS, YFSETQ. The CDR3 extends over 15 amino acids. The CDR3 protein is CASSSGQGSPYEQYF. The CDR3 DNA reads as TGCGCCAGCAGCTCTGGACAGGGATCCCCCTACGAGCAGTACTTC.

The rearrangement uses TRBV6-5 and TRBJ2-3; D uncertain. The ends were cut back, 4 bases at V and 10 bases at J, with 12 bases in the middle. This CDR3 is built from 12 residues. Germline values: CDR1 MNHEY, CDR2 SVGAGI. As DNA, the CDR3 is TGTGCCAGCAGTTTCCCCGGAGCAGCGCAGTATTTT. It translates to CASSFPGAAQYF.

This chain's CDR3 is CASSPTRNTGELFF. The DNA for the CDR3 is TGTGCCAGCAGCCCAACCAGAAACACCGGGGAGCTGTTTTTT. The chain joins TRBV6-4 to TRBJ2-2; D gene ambiguous. This CDR3 contains 14 residues. V lost 6 bases, J lost 2 bases, and 10 bases lay in between. Germline lookup yields CDR1 MRHNA and CDR2 SNTAGT.

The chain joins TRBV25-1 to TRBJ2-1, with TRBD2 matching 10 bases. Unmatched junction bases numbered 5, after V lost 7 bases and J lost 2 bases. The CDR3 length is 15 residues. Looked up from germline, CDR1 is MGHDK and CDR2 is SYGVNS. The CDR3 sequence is CASTPTSGPYNEQFF. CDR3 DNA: TGTGCCAGCACCCCGACTAGCGGGCCCTACAATGAGCAGTTCTTC.

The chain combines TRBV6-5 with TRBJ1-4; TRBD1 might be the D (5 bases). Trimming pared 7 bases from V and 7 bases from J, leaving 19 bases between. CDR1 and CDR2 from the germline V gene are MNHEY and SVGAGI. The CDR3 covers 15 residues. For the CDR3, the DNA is TGTGCCAGCAAACGGGACGTCGGAGGGGTTGAAAAACTGTTTTTT. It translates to CASKRDVGGVEKLFF.

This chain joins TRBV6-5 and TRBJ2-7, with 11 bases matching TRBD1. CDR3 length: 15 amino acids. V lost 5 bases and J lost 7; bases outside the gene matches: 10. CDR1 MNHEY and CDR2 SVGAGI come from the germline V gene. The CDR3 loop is CASSPRDRGSGEQYF. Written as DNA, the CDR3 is TGTGCCAGCAGTCCCCGGGACAGGGGGTCGGGGGAGCAGTACTTC.

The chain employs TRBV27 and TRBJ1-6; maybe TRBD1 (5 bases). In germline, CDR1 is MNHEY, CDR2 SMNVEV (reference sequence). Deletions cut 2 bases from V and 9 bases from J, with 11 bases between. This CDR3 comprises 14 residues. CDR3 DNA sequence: TGTGCCAGCAGTTTAAATGGGAGGGGTTCACCCCTCCACTTT. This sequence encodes CASSLNGRGSPLHF.

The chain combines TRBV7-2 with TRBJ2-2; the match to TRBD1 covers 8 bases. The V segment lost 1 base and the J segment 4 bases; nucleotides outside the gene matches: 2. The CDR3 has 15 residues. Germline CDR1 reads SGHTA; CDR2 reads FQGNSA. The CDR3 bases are TGTGCCAGCAGCTTAGACAGGGGGGTCACCGGGGAGCTGTTTTTT. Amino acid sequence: CASSLDRGVTGELFF.

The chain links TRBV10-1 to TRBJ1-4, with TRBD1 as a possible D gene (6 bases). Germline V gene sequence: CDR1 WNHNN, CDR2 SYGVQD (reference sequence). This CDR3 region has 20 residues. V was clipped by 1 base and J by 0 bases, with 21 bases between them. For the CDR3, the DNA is TGCGCCAGCAGTGAGTTAAAACTGGGACAAAGGAATGCAACTAATGAAAAACTGTTTTTT. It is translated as CASSELKLGQRNATNEKLFF.

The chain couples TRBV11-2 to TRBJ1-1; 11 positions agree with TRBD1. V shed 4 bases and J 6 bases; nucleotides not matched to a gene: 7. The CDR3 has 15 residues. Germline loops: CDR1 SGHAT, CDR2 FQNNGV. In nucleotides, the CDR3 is TGTGCCAGCAGCTCCTTTAGGGACAGGGGGTCTGAAGCTTTCTTT. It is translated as CASSSFRDRGSEAFF.

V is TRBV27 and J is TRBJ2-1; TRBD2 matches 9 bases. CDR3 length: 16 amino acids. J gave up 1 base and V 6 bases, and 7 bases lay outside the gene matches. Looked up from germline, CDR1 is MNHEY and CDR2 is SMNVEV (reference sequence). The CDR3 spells CASRRSSGSSYNEQFF. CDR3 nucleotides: TGTGCCAGCAGAAGAAGTAGCGGGAGTTCCTACAATGAGCAGTTCTTC.

DNA of the CDR3: TGTGCCACCAGTGAGCGGAGATACACCGGGGAGCTGTTTTTT. Translating it yields CATSERRYTGELFF. The chain has TRBV24-1 and TRBJ2-2; D is uncertain. Germline values: CDR1 KGHDR, CDR2 SFDVKD. Trimming took 4 bases from V and 3 from J, leaving 8 bases between them. CDR3 length: 14 residues.

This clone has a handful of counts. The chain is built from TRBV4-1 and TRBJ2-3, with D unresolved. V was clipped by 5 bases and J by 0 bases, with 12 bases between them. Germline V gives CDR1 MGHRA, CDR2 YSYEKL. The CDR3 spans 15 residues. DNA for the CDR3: TGCGCCAGCAGCTGGTCAGGCTCTAGCACAGATACGCAGTATTTT. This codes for CASSWSGSSTDTQYF.

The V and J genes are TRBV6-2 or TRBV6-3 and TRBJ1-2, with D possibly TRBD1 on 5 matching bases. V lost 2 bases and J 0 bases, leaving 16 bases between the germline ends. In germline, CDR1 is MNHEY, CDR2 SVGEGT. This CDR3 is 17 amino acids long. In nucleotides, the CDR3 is TGTGCCAGCAGTTACCGGCAGGGTGCCCTTTCTAACTATGGCTACACCTTC. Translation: CASSYRQGALSNYGYTF.

The CDR3 coding sequence is TGTGCCAGCAGTGAGGGCACCTACGAGCAGTACTTC. This gives the protein CASSEGTYEQYF. The chain employs TRBV25-1 and TRBJ2-7; unclear D gene. Germline V gene sequence: CDR1 MGHDK, CDR2 SYGVNS. This CDR3 region has 12 residues. V gave up 3 bases and J gave up 2 bases, with 5 bases separating them.

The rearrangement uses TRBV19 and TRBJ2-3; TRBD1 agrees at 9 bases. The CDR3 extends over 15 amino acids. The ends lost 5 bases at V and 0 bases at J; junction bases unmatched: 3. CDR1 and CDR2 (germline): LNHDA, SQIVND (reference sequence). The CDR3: CASSLGQGSTDTQYF. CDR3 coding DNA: TGTGCCAGTAGTCTAGGACAGGGGAGCACAGATACGCAGTATTTT.

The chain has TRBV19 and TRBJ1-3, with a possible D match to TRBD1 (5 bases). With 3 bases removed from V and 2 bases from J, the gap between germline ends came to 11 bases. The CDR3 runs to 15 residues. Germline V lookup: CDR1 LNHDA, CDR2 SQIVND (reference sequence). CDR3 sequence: CASSMGPEPGNTIYF. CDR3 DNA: TGTGCCAGTAGTATGGGGCCAGAACCTGGAAACACCATATATTTT.

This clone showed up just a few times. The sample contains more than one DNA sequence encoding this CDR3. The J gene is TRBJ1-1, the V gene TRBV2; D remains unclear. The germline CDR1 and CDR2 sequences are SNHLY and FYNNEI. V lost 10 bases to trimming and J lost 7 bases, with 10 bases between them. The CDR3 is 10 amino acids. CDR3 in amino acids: CATSEGEAFF. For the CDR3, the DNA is TGTGCCACGTCGGAGGGTGAAGCTTTCTTT.